The 25 T cell receptor beta chains below all came from one sample that was sequenced in a study of T-cell reconstitution after alpha-beta-depleted transplantation in children. Preparing the TCRbeta library involved the use of unique molecular identifiers. TCRdb recomputed calls from the PCR reads with MiXCR, one row per CDR3 protein. In the table there are hundreds of thousands of distinct CDR3 sequences, 23% of which are singletons. Sequencing was performed on PBMCs, mostly from graft donor cells, taken 360 days after TCRalphabeta/CD19-depleted stem cell transplant. Every receptor here comes from a boy less than two years old who had a stem cell transplant for acute myeloid leukemia, so the T cells may come from the graft donor.

This clonotype was picked up a small number of times. The chain joins TRBV5-6 to TRBJ2-7, with D perhaps matching TRBD1 (6 bases). V dropped 3 bases and J dropped 2 bases, with 12 bases sitting between them. Per germline, CDR1 SGHDT and CDR2 YYEEEE. The CDR3 sequence is 14 residues long. In DNA form, the CDR3 reads TGTGCCAGCAGCTATCAGGGGCGCGCCTACGAGCAGTACGTC. This codes for CASSYQGRAYEQYV.

This clonotype turned up a few times. The CDR3 is CASSAGYSIGNEQFF. As DNA, the CDR3 is TGTGCCAGCAGCGCAGGGTATAGTATTGGCAATGAGCAGTTCTTC. The chain couples TRBV6-1 to TRBJ2-1; tentatively, D is TRBD1 (5 bases). Trimming removed 6 bases from V and 6 bases from J, with 18 bases in between. Germline lookup yields CDR1 MNHNS and CDR2 SASEGT. The CDR3 loop spans 15 amino acids.

The chain joins TRBV7-9 to TRBJ2-1; tentative D call: TRBD2 (5 bases). The CDR3 length is 12 residues. With 8 bases removed from V and 6 bases from J, the gap between germline ends came to 11 bases. From germline, CDR1 is SEHNR and CDR2 FQNEAQ (reference sequence). In DNA form, the CDR3 reads TGTGCCAGCGAATATAGCGTCAATGAGCAGTTCTTC. This gives the protein CASEYSVNEQFF.

This clonotype showed up many times. J is TRBJ2-7 and V is TRBV21-1; no check of the table's D call, TRBD1, against the DNA was made. TRBV21-1 is recorded as a pseudogene. This CDR3 spans 18 amino acids. The DNA for the CDR3 is TGTGCCAGCAGCAAGTCAAAAGAACCGGGACAGACTACCTACGAGCAGTACTTC. Protein sequence: CASSKSKEPGQTTYEQYF.

This clonotype has at least ten counts. The rearrangement joins TRBV7-2 to TRBJ2-2; D possibly corresponds to TRBD1 (6 bases). V was cut by 3 bases and J by 5 bases, with 10 bases left in between. Germline loops: CDR1 SGHTA, CDR2 FQGNSA. The CDR3 contains 14 residues. The CDR3 coding sequence is TGTGCCAGCAGCTTTCAAGGGGGTACCGGGGAGCTGTTTTTT. Translated: CASSFQGGTGELFF.

The genes are TRBV20-1 and TRBJ2-5; a weak D match, TRBD2 (7 bases). This CDR3 is 13 amino acids long. Germline lookup yields CDR1 DFQATT and CDR2 SNEGSKA (reference sequence). V was pared by 7 bases and J by 4 bases, with 16 bases between. CDR3 nucleotides: TGCAGTGTCCCGGGGGGCCCGGGAGAGACCCAGTACTTC. Amino acids: CSVPGGPGETQYF.

This chain uses TRBV7-6 with TRBJ2-3; D remains ambiguous. The CDR3 has 16 residues. The germline V gene has CDR1 SGHVS and CDR2 FNYEAQ. V gave up 7 bases and J gave up 2 bases, with 19 bases separating them. CDR3: CASTLGVALLTDTQYF. As DNA, the CDR3 is TGTGCCAGCACCCTTGGTGTCGCCCTACTCACAGATACGCAGTATTTT.

The J gene is TRBJ1-1, the V gene TRBV20-1; D is possibly TRBD1 (5 bases). V was shortened by 5 bases and J by 5 bases, with 18 bases between the two germline ends. The CDR3 length is 14 residues. Germline values: CDR1 DFQATT, CDR2 SNEGSKA (reference sequence). DNA for the CDR3: TGCAGTGCTGTCTCCGGGACTGGATGGACTGAAGCTTTCTTT. This sequence encodes CSAVSGTGWTEAFF.

A few counts support this clonotype. The chain links TRBV5-6 to TRBJ2-3; D might be TRBD1 (6 bases). Germline V lookup: CDR1 SGHDT, CDR2 YYEEEE. V was pared by 1 base and J by 11 bases, with 23 bases between. The CDR3 runs 16 residues. The CDR3 nucleotides read TGTGCCAGCAGCTTGTGGGACACCATAACCCAGAGGGGGCAGTATTTT. As protein: CASSLWDTITQRGQYF.

In its sample, this clonotype was seen a few times. This sequence joins TRBV12-3 or TRBV12-4 and TRBJ1-2; TRBD1 might be the D (6 bases). V was pared by 8 bases and J by 1 base, with 17 bases between. The CDR3 is 15 amino acids. CDR3 DNA sequence: TGTGCCAGCTACGGCCGGGACACCAATAACTATGGCTACACCTTC. Amino acid sequence: CASYGRDTNNYGYTF.

This clonotype was seen a handful of times. V gene TRBV29-1 combines with J gene TRBJ1-5; D gene unclear. This CDR3 comprises 14 residues. Germline-derived CDR1 and CDR2 are SQVTM and ANQGSEA. V was shortened by 5 bases and J by 3 bases, with 14 bases between the two germline ends. CDR3 in DNA: TGCAGCGTTTCCCCTGACGGATTCAATCAGCCCCAGCATTTT. Protein: CSVSPDGFNQPQHF.

J is TRBJ2-5 and V is TRBV11-2; the D gene is possibly TRBD1 (6 bases). The CDR3 has 15 amino acids. CDR1 is SGHAT, CDR2 FQNNGV, per germline. The V gene lost 5 bases and the J gene lost 3 bases, with 16 bases spanning the gap. The CDR3 DNA sequence: TGTGCCAGCAGCCACAGGAGAGGGGGTAAAGAGACCCAGTACTTC. This sequence encodes CASSHRRGGKETQYF.

The table lists this clonotype with a few counts. The V and J genes are TRBV5-6 and TRBJ2-4; D is possibly TRBD1 (5 bases). Trimming pared 4 bases from V and 1 base from J, leaving 12 bases between. CDR1 SGHDT and CDR2 YYEEEE come from the germline V gene. This CDR3 region has 15 residues. Here the CDR3 reads CASSGPPGAKNIQYF. The CDR3 DNA is TGTGCCAGCAGCGGGCCGCCAGGGGCCAAAAACATTCAGTACTTC.

This clonotype was seen a few times. The rearrangement joins TRBV20-1 to TRBJ2-5; the match to TRBD2 covers 10 bases. After removal of 0 bases from V and 9 bases from J, the junction contained 10 bases not matched to a gene. The CDR3 is 15 amino acids. Germline CDR1 is DFQATT and CDR2 is SNEGSKA (reference sequence). The CDR3 here is CSARDLGLAAWAQYF. The CDR3 nucleotides are TGCAGTGCTAGAGATCTAGGACTAGCGGCATGGGCCCAGTACTTC.

This clonotype was seen just once. The chain recombines TRBV10-3 with TRBJ1-1; tentatively, D is TRBD1 (5 bases). Germline V gene data show CDR1 as ENHRY and CDR2 as SYGVKD. The CDR3 covers 11 residues. V was pared by 7 bases and J by 4 bases, with 7 bases between. DNA for the CDR3: TGTGCCATCATGGGGGGCACTGAAGCTTTCTTT. This sequence encodes CAIMGGTEAFF.

The chain uses TRBV28 and TRBJ2-1; 7 bases are a match to TRBD1. The ends lost 10 bases at V and 6 bases at J; junction bases unmatched: 3. The CDR3 length is 11 residues. Germline assignment: CDR1 MDHEN and CDR2 SYDVKM. CDR3 nucleotides: TGTGCCATCACAGGGGTCAATGAGCAGTTCTTC. Amino acids: CAITGVNEQFF.

This rearrangement joins TRBV6-5 to TRBJ1-5; 10 bases align to TRBD1. V trimming: 4 bases; J trimming: 3 bases; junction bases outside the gene matches: 6. Germline CDR1 is MNHEY and CDR2 is SVGAGI. This CDR3 spans 16 amino acids. CDR3 in amino acids: CASSSRDRGSNQPQHF. Here the CDR3 DNA reads TGTGCCAGCAGTTCCCGGGACAGGGGATCCAATCAGCCCCAGCATTTT.

This clonotype occurred many times. DNA for the CDR3: TGCGCCAGCAGAGGGGGGAACACCGGGGAGCTGTTTTTT. Translating gives CASRGGNTGELFF. The chain employs TRBV4-1 and TRBJ2-2; tentatively, D is TRBD1 (6 bases). This CDR3 is 13 amino acids long. CDR1 and CDR2 (germline): MGHRA, YSYEKL. Trimming stripped 6 bases from V and 1 base from J, with 6 bases between.

The chain carries TRBV20-1 and TRBJ2-5; the match to TRBD2 covers 9 bases. V shed 2 bases and J 3 bases; nucleotides not matched to a gene: 7. The CDR3 is 15 residues long. Germline CDR1 DFQATT, CDR2 SNEGSKA (reference sequence). CDR3 nucleotide sequence: TGCAGTGCTAGACAAGCCGGGACTAGCAAAGAGACCCAGTACTTC. It specifies CSARQAGTSKETQYF.

This clonotype was detected ten times or more. This chain joins TRBV28 and TRBJ1-1, with 7 positions matching TRBD1. CDR3 length: 13 amino acids. V trimming: 6 bases; J trimming: 7 bases; junction bases outside the gene matches: 8. CDR1 and CDR2 from the germline V gene are MDHEN and SYDVKM. The DNA of the CDR3 is TGTGCCAGCAGCTCCGACAGGGACGGTGAAGCTTTCTTT. It specifies CASSSDRDGEAFF.

The rearrangement uses TRBV12-3 or TRBV12-4 and TRBJ2-7, with 7 bases matching TRBD1. This CDR3 is 16 amino acids long. Losses at the gene ends were 4 bases for V and 4 bases for J; bases not matched to a gene: 13. CDR3 amino acids: CASSSLPSGQKYEQYF. CDR3 in DNA: TGTGCCAGCAGTTCCCTCCCCTCGGGACAGAAATACGAGCAGTACTTC.

This clonotype was detected many times. V and J are TRBV20-1 and TRBJ2-1; a weak D match, TRBD1 (6 bases). The CDR3 is 15 amino acids. V was pared by 5 bases and J by 7 bases, with 21 bases between. Germline-derived CDR1 and CDR2 are DFQATT and SNEGSKA (reference sequence). In DNA form, the CDR3 reads TGCAGTGCTCAGCCGGGACAAGGGAATCTAAATGAGCAGTTCTTC. Translation: CSAQPGQGNLNEQFF.

This clonotype was observed many times. The rearrangement joins TRBV20-1 to TRBJ1-2; no reliable D call. Deletions cut 7 bases from V and 10 bases from J, with 19 bases between. CDR1 is DFQATT, CDR2 SNEGSKA, per germline (reference sequence). The CDR3 consists of 12 residues. CDR3 sequence: CSVTDEGSIYTF. For the CDR3, the DNA is TGCAGTGTTACGGACGAAGGGAGTATCTACACCTTC.

CDR3 in DNA: TGTGCCAGCATACGGGGATGGGGGAGGGAGAACACTGAAGCTTTCTTT. Residues: CASIRGWGRENTEAFF. The V and J genes are TRBV6-5 and TRBJ1-1; a weak D match, TRBD1 (5 bases). Germline loops: CDR1 MNHEY, CDR2 SVGAGI. CDR3 length: 16 amino acids. Trimming took off 7 bases at V and 1 base at J, with 19 bases between the two ends.

This clonotype has at least ten counts. The J gene is TRBJ2-1, the V gene TRBV29-1; possible D gene TRBD2, 6 bases. There are 15 residues in the CDR3. CDR1 and CDR2 (germline): SQVTM, ANQGSEA. The germline V and J ends were trimmed by 2 bases and 4 bases, with 15 bases remaining between them. In DNA form, the CDR3 reads TGCAGCGTTGAACGGCGGCTAGCGTTGTACAATGAGCAGTTCTTC. Translating gives CSVERRLALYNEQFF.